The next 23 T cell receptor beta chains were all read from a single sample in a study of T cell clonality in common variable immunodeficiency. Using immunoSEQ multiplex PCR, the repertoire was profiled, and TCRdb retains in-frame clones only, with some absent. The data show tens of thousands of clones, with none appearing a single time. The specimen was peripheral blood mononuclear cells. The receptors originated from a person aged 18-70 years in good health.

This clone was observed at least ten times. The CDR3 is cut off 3 residues early in the read; its end comes from the germline J gene. The chain links TRBV20-1 to TRBJ1-4; D not resolved. CDR1 is DFQATT and CDR2 is SNEGSKA in the germline V gene (reference sequence). There are 15 residues in the CDR3. This chain's CDR3 is CSARAGGVGNSPLFF. Incomplete CDR3 DNA: TGCAGTGCTAGAGCAGGCGGGGTCGGGAATTCACCA.

This clone was observed many times. The read comes to an end 3 residues before the CDR3 does, leaving the germline J gene to fill in the end. The chain combines TRBV12-3 or TRBV12-4 with TRBJ1-2; a weak D match, TRBD1 (6 bases). The length of the CDR3 is 13 residues. V lost 3 bases and J lost 5, with 10 bases in between. CDR3 region: CASSLGHGYGYTF. Incomplete CDR3 DNA: TGTGCCAGCAGTTTGGGACATGGTTATGGC.

This clone was detected ten times or more. The CDR3 end falls 3 residues outside the read, so it is completed with the germline J gene. The gene calls are TRBV10-1 and TRBJ2-1, with 13 bases fitting TRBD2. The trim removed 3 bases at V and 3 bases at J, leaving 5 bases unmatched. CDR1 WNHNN and CDR2 SYGVQD come from the germline V gene (reference sequence). This CDR3 has 17 amino acids. The DNA read from the CDR3 is TGCGCCAGCAGTGACGGGACTAGCGGGACCGGCTACAATGAG. Translating gives CASSDGTSGTGYNE. The whole CDR3 reads CASSDGTSGTGYNEQFF.

This clone was seen many times. The sequence runs out 3 residues before the end of the CDR3; the remainder is reconstructed from the germline J gene. The chain employs TRBV29-1 and TRBJ2-7; weak D call: TRBD1 (6 bases). The CDR3 has 15 amino acids. Per germline, CDR1 SQVTM and CDR2 ANQGSEA. V shed 2 bases and J shed 3 bases, with 17 bases lying between them. The sequenced CDR3 bases are TGCAGCGTTGAACACTCCGACAGGATGGGCTACGAG. Its translation: CSVEHSDRMGYE. The entire CDR3 is CSVEHSDRMGYEQYF.

This clone was counted between two and nine times. The CDR3 end is not reached by the read, which stops 3 residues before it; the germline J gene fills it in. The chain carries TRBV30 and TRBJ1-1, with TRBD1 as a possible D gene (5 bases). The germline V gene has CDR1 GTSNPN and CDR2 SVGIG (reference sequence). The CDR3 loop spans 13 amino acids. The sequenced part of the CDR3 DNA is TGTGCCTGGAGTGAAGGGGATTGGGGCGAG. As protein: CAWSEGDWGE. The entire CDR3 sequence reads CAWSEGDWGEAFF.

This clone was detected ten times or more. The read is 3 residues too short to cover the CDR3 end, so that end is filled in from the germline J gene. This sequence joins TRBV10-3 and TRBJ2-3; 7 nucleotides line up with TRBD2. J gave up 5 bases and V 6 bases, and 5 bases lay outside the gene matches. The CDR3 has 13 residues. Per the germline V gene, CDR1 is ENHRY and CDR2 is SYGVKD. CDR3 DNA, as far as it was read: TGTGCCATCAGCGGACTAGAGAGAGATACG. Residues: CAISGLERDT. The CDR3 as a whole reads CAISGLERDTQYF.

This clone has ten or more counts. The missing CDR3 end, 3 residues past where the read stops, is filled in from the germline J gene. The chain joins TRBV5-1 to TRBJ2-5, with 9 positions matching TRBD1. The CDR3 is made up of 16 amino acids. J was trimmed by 5 bases and V by 0 bases; bases with no gene match: 8. Per germline, CDR1 SGHRS and CDR2 YFSETQ. CDR3 protein: CASSLAPDRGRETQYF. Partial CDR3 DNA: TGCGCCAGCAGCTTGGCCCCGGACAGGGGAAGGGAGACC.

This clone appeared a few times. The CDR3 is cut off 3 residues early in the read; its end comes from the germline J gene. This chain uses TRBV5-1 with TRBJ1-1; D gene ambiguous. Trimming removed 6 bases from V and 0 bases from J, with 15 bases in between. This CDR3 region has 15 residues. The germline CDR1 and CDR2 sequences are SGHRS and YFSETQ. The CDR3 reads CASTPGETMNTEAFF. The covered CDR3 bases are TGCGCCAGCACCCCAGGAGAAACCATGAACACTGAA.

Ten or more counts support this clone. Read coverage stops 3 residues before the CDR3 terminus; the germline J gene supplies the remainder. The same CDR3 is also encoded by other DNA sequences in this sample. This sequence joins TRBV18 and TRBJ1-3; a possible D gene is TRBD1 (6 bases). Germline V CDR1 and CDR2: KGHSH, LQKENI. CDR3 length: 15 residues. V dropped 2 bases and J dropped 0 bases, with 8 bases sitting between them. The CDR3 reads CASSPGTPSGNTIYF. The covered CDR3 bases are TGTGCCAGCTCACCAGGGACACCCTCTGGAAACACC.

There are a few counts of this clone. With the read ending 3 residues before the CDR3 end, the germline J gene is used to fill in that end. The J gene is TRBJ1-1, the V gene TRBV11-3; weak D call: TRBD1 (5 bases). Germline V gene data show CDR1 as SGHNT and CDR2 as YENEEA. The CDR3 has 14 residues. V lost 5 bases and J lost 0, with 10 bases in between. Incomplete CDR3 DNA: TGTGCCAGCAGCCGTCAGGGCATGAACACTGAA. Residues: CASSRQGMNTE. The full CDR3 sequence reads CASSRQGMNTEAFF.

This clone was detected many times. Coverage ceases 3 residues before the CDR3 finishes, and the germline J gene fills in the end. The V and J genes are TRBV5-1 and TRBJ1-2, with TRBD1 identical over 9 bases. With 1 base clipped from V and 3 bases from J, the junction kept 19 bases outside the gene matches. Germline CDR1 is SGHRS and CDR2 is YFSETQ. The CDR3 sequence is 20 residues long. The CDR3 sequence is CASSLRPPGQGRFSDYGYTF. CDR3 DNA, as far as it was read: TGCGCCAGCAGCTTGCGTCCTCCGGGACAGGGAAGGTTTAGTGACTATGGC.

This clone was detected many times. The CDR3 goes on 3 residues after the read ends, and that part is filled in from the germline J gene. The chain recombines TRBV5-1 with TRBJ2-5; 12 bases agree with TRBD2. With 0 bases clipped from V and 4 bases from J, the junction kept 1 base outside the gene matches. CDR3 length equals 15 residues. Germline CDR1 is SGHRS and CDR2 is YFSETQ. The CDR3 region is CASSLETSGRETQYF. The part of the CDR3 DNA that was read is TGCGCCAGCAGCTTGGAGACTAGCGGGAGAGAGACC.

This clone was recorded at least ten times. Sequencing ends 3 residues short of the CDR3 end; the germline J gene provides the rest. The chain uses TRBV29-1 and TRBJ2-7; D is perhaps TRBD1 (6 bases). The CDR3 sequence is 16 residues long. The germline gives CDR1 SQVTM, CDR2 ANQGSEA. The V gene lost 1 base and the J gene lost 3 bases, with 19 bases spanning the gap. Incomplete CDR3 DNA: TGCAGCGTTGAAGTGGATGCAGGGGATAGTCTCTACGAG. It specifies CSVEVDAGDSLYE. The entire CDR3 protein is CSVEVDAGDSLYEQYF.

This clone was counted ten times or more. The read is 3 residues too short to cover the CDR3 end, so that end is filled in from the germline J gene. The J gene is TRBJ2-5, the V gene TRBV5-1; 13 bases fit TRBD2. Per germline, CDR1 SGHRS and CDR2 YFSETQ. This CDR3 has 16 amino acids. Losses at the gene ends were 0 bases for V and 2 bases for J; bases not matched to a gene: 1. The part of the CDR3 DNA that was read is TGCGCCAGCAGCTTGGGACTAGCGGGGGGACAAGAGACC. It specifies CASSLGLAGGQET. The whole CDR3 region reads CASSLGLAGGQETQYF.

A remark on this clone: The read is 3 residues too short to cover the CDR3 end, so that end is filled in from the germline J gene. The V call is TRBV5-6, the J call TRBJ2-7; possibly TRBD1 for D (5 bases). V shed 2 bases and J shed 1 base, with 10 bases lying between them. Germline V lookup: CDR1 SGHDT, CDR2 YYEEEE. This CDR3 region has 14 residues. The CDR3 reads CASSLFTGSYEQYF. The covered CDR3 bases are TGTGCCAGCAGCTTATTTACAGGTTCCTACGAG.

In this sample, this clone turned up many times. The read terminates 3 residues before the CDR3 end, so the remaining end is supplied by the germline J gene. This chain uses TRBV19 with TRBJ1-6, with a tentative D call TRBD1 (6 bases). CDR1 LNHDA and CDR2 SQIVND come from the germline V gene (reference sequence). The V and J ends lost 8 bases and 0 bases respectively, with 8 bases between them. The CDR3 has 14 residues. The covered CDR3 bases are TGTGCCAGTGGACAGAGCTCCTATAATTCACCC. It is translated as CASGQSSYNSP. The full CDR3 protein reads CASGQSSYNSPLHF.

This clone turned up a few times. The observed sequence ends 3 residues before the CDR3 terminus, with the missing tail filled in from the germline J gene. This sequence joins TRBV30 and TRBJ2-4; D perhaps matches TRBD1 (5 bases). Germline V lookup: CDR1 GTSNPN, CDR2 SVGIG (reference sequence). This CDR3 is built from 14 residues. CDR3 DNA, as far as it was read: TGTGCCTGGAGTTTGTCAGGGCCCCTATACGGT. Translating gives CAWSLSGPLYG. The full CDR3 protein is CAWSLSGPLYGQYF.

This clone was detected many times. The sequence runs out 3 residues before the end of the CDR3; the remainder is reconstructed from the germline J gene. The genes are TRBV20-1 and TRBJ2-3; the D gene is possibly TRBD2 (5 bases). The germline V gene has CDR1 DFQATT and CDR2 SNEGSKA (reference sequence). The CDR3 has 14 residues. The CDR3 loop reads CSASRWQEDYAQYF. Partial CDR3 DNA: TGCAGTGCTAGCAGGTGGCAGGAGGATTACGCG.

Many counts were recorded for this clone. The CDR3 end lies 3 residues beyond the end of the read and is filled in from the germline J gene. V is TRBV20-1 and J is TRBJ2-7; perhaps TRBD2 as D (5 bases). This CDR3 has 15 amino acids. Germline CDR1 and CDR2: DFQATT and SNEGSKA (reference sequence). Between the trimmed V and J ends, which lost 0 bases and 0 bases, there was a span of 12 bases. The chain's CDR3 is CSARDGQTISYEQYF. The part of the CDR3 DNA that was read is TGCAGTGCTAGAGATGGGCAGACTATCTCCTACGAG.

In this sample, this clone turned up a few times. The germline gene is not matched at one end of the junction; a read error may be the cause. The read finishes 3 residues shy of the CDR3 end, and the germline J gene is used to complete it. The chain uses TRBV7-9 and TRBJ2-2; D might be TRBD1 (6 bases). CDR3 length: 14 residues. In germline, CDR1 is SEHNR, CDR2 FQNEAQ (reference sequence). The CDR3 bases that were read are TGTTCCAGCAGCTTAGCAGGGGTTAATGAAAAG. It yields the protein CSSSLAGVNEK. The full CDR3 protein is CSSSLAGVNEKLFF.

This clone was counted at least ten times. The read gets to within 3 residues of the CDR3 end, and the germline J gene fills in the rest. The chain joins TRBV7-2 to TRBJ2-3; D not resolved. V lost 0 bases and J lost 4, with 5 bases in between. CDR1 and CDR2 (germline): SGHTA, FQGNSA. CDR3 size: 13 residues. This chain's CDR3 is CASSLAVADTQYF. The part of the CDR3 DNA that was read is TGTGCCAGCAGCTTAGCTGTCGCAGATACG.

Many counts were recorded for this clone. The read falls 3 residues short of the CDR3 end, and the missing part is taken from the germline J gene. This chain joins TRBV20-1 and TRBJ2-7; D remains unclear. This CDR3 has 15 amino acids. Trimming stripped 6 bases from V and 1 base from J, with 19 bases between. Germline V gene data show CDR1 as DFQATT and CDR2 as SNEGSKA (reference sequence). Partial CDR3 DNA: TGCAGTGCCCCTCCCCCCAGTCAGGCATCCTACGAG. This encodes CSAPPPSQASYE. The complete CDR3 sequence is CSAPPPSQASYEQYF.

This clone was counted ten times or more. Read sequence stops 3 residues before the CDR3 end, and the germline J gene provides the missing end. The chain recombines TRBV20-1 with TRBJ1-1; D may be TRBD1 (6 bases). V dropped 0 bases and J dropped 4 bases, with 12 bases sitting between them. Germline V CDR1 and CDR2: DFQATT, SNEGSKA (reference sequence). CDR3 length: 14 residues. The chain's CDR3 is CSAREGAVITEAFF. The DNA read from the CDR3 is TGCAGTGCTAGAGAGGGGGCAGTTATCACTGAA.